One T cell receptor beta chain is described in this entry. Its antigen is unknown. Germline-derived CDR1 and CDR2 are MDHEN and SYDVKM. This CDR3 is built from 13 residues. The germline V and J ends were trimmed by 6 bases and 2 bases, with 11 bases remaining between them. Amplified TCR beta CDR3 regions derived from RNA transcripts. TCR CDR3 regions were first amplified by RT-PCR with HTBI primers. From the multiplex PCR reads, TCRdb called clonotypes with MiXCR, one entry per CDR3 protein. The table records some 270,000 distinct CDR3 sequences, about 25% of them present only once. Individuals with ophthalmopathy presented a Clinical Activity Score of at least 3, a NOSPECS grade of at least 4 and a duration under 3 months. PBMCs came from less than 11 ml fresh peripheral blood. The data belong to a study of T cells in Graves' hyperthyroidism and ophthalmopathy. Study findings and constraints: Ophthalmopathy and stable hyperthyroidism were separated by a 13 V-J model.

This chain links TRBV28 with TRBJ2-7; D may be TRBD2 (5 bases). This clonotype was sampled from a woman between 40 and 55 years old with Graves' ophthalmopathy. Sequencing was performed on blood. CDR3 nucleotide sequence: TGTGCCAGCAGCCGGGATCCTCCCTACGAGCAGTACTTC. Protein product: CASSRDPPYEQYF.